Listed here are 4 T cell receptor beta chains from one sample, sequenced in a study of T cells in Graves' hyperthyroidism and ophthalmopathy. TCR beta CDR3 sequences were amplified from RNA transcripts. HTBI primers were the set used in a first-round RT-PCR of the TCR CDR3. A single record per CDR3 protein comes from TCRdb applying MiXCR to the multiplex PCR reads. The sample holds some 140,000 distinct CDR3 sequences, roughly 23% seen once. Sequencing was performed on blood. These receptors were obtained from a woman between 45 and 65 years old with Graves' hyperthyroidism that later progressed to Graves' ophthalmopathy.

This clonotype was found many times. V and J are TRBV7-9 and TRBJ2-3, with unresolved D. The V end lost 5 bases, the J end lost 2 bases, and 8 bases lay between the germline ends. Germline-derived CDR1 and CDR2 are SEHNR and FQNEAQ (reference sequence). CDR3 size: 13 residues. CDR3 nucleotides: TGTGCCAGCAGCGGCTGGAACACAGATACGCAGTATTTT. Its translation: CASSGWNTDTQYF.

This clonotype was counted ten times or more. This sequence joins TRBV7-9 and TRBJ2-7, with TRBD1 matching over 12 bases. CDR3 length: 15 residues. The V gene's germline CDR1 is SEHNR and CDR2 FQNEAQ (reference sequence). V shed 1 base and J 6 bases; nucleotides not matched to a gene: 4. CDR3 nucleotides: TGTGCCAGCAGCTTAGGGGACAGGGGGCCGGGCGAGCAGTACTTC. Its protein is CASSLGDRGPGEQYF.

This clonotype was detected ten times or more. The CDR3 protein is CASGLRAGGNTGELFF. CDR3 sequence (DNA): TGTGCCAGCGGGCTCCGGGCAGGGGGCAACACCGGGGAGCTGTTTTTT. The V and J genes are TRBV7-8 and TRBJ2-2; 8 bases are shared with TRBD1. Unmatched junction bases numbered 10, after V lost 8 bases and J lost 2 bases. This CDR3 comprises 16 residues. Germline assignment: CDR1 SGHVS and CDR2 FQNEAQ. Complete variable domain (other parts from reference TRBV7-8 and TRBJ2-2): GAGVSQSPRYKVAKRGQDVALRCDPISGHVSLFWYQQALGQGPEFLTYFQNEAQLDKSGLPSDRFFAERPEGSVSTLKIQRTQQEDSAVYLCASGLRAGGNTGELFFGEGSRLTVL.

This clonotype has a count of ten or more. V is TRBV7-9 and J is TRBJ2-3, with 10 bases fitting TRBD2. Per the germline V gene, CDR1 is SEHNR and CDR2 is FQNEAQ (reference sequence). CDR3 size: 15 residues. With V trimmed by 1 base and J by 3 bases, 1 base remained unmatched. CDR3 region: CASSLGAGGTDTQYF. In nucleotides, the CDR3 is TGTGCCAGCAGCTTAGGAGCGGGAGGGACAGATACGCAGTATTTT. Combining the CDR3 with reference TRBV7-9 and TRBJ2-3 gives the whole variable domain DTGVSQNPRHKITKRGQNVTFRCDPISEHNRLYWYRQTLGQGPEFLTYFQNEAQLEKSRLLSDRFSAERPKGSFSTLEIQRTEQGDSAMYLCASSLGAGGTDTQYFGPGTRLTVL.